This record concerns one T cell receptor (beta chain) sequence. Its specificity is unknown. The data were produced by immunoSEQ multiplex PCR, yet TCRdb's version contains in-frame clones alone and is incomplete. Of about 560,000 clones listed, around 77% are singletons. Looked up from germline, CDR1 is LNHDA and CDR2 is SQIVND (reference sequence). The CDR3 has 14 amino acids. After removal of 7 bases from V and 6 bases from J, the junction contained 4 bases not matched to a gene. These data originate in a study of shared clonotypes between healthy human individuals. Study-level results: Sequencing depth was expected to influence donor clonotype sharing.

The source material was PBMCs. The receptor was isolated from a woman aged 40 to 50 in good health. Some clones in this sample may be carry-over from other donors' samples. The J gene is TRBJ2-2, the V gene TRBV19; 11 positions agree with TRBD1. CDR3: CASMGGQGAGELFF. CDR3 nucleotide sequence: TGTGCCAGTATGGGGGGACAGGGGGCCGGGGAGCTGTTTTTT. Variable domain in full (rest from reference TRBV19 and TRBJ2-2): DGGITQSPKYLFRKEGQNVTLSCEQNLNHDAMYWYRQDPGQGLRLIYYSQIVNDFQKGDIAEGYSVSREKKESFPLTVTSAQKNPTAFYLCASMGGQGAGELFFGEGSRLTVL.